The present T cell receptor (beta chain) was sequenced within a study of shared clonotypes between healthy human individuals. V lost 1 base and J lost 6, with 8 bases in between. Per germline, CDR1 SGHNT and CDR2 YYREEE (reference sequence). The CDR3 runs to 12 residues. On this clone: The target antigen is unknown.

Clones were read by immunoSEQ multiplex PCR, and TCRdb kept only the in-frame ones, dropping some. The table lists more than 2 million clones, approximately 94% of them singletons, with around 1.1% in the top ten. Positive CCR7 selection of CD45RO-negative cells yielded the naive CD8 cells, and terminally differentiated effector memory CD45RA+ cells were excluded. Overall study findings and caveats: What limited the represented genetic and exposure-history diversity was the small number of donors.

The sample consisted of naive CD8+ T cells sorted from blood. V gene TRBV5-4 combines with J gene TRBJ2-7, with TRBD1 as a possible D gene (6 bases). This receptor was obtained from a man in his late teens or twenties in good health. The CDR3: CASSLQGGEQYF. The CDR3, as DNA: TGTGCCAGCAGCTTGCAAGGGGGCGAGCAGTACTTC.